The rows below give T cell receptor beta chains drawn from one sample of a study of T cells in tumors after PD-1 blockade. TCRdb's table, derived via immunoSEQ multiplex PCR, lists solely in-frame clones and lacks some. The table includes 15,000 or so clones, roughly four fifths detected once. The sample in question was PBMCs, obtained after anti-PD-1 treatment. These receptors all stem from a human donor with basal cell carcinoma. Both conserved end residues are part of each CDR3. The order of the fields is clone size, J gene, V gene, D gene, CDR3 protein, CDR3 DNA. A D gene is named only where the DNA matches it firmly. Part of the rows lack a size; the others show once, few, many or a class for expanded clones.

>once|TRBJ1-1|TRBV15|NA
CATSRDRQRNTEAFF
TGTGCCACCAGCAGAGATCGGCAGAGGAACACTGAAGCTTTCTTT
>few|TRBJ2-7|TRBV6-5|NA
CASRSRLQGQQYF
TGTGCCAGCAGATCCCGTCTCCAGGGGCAGCAGTACTTC
>few|TRBJ1-6|TRBV9|NA
CASSVGPSGYRSPLHF
TGTGCCAGCAGCGTGGGTCCCTCGGGTTACCGTTCACCCCTCCACTTT
>NA|TRBJ2-7|TRBV12-3/TRBV12-4|TRBD2
CASSGSDYEQYF
TGTGCCAGTAGCGGGAGTGATTACGAGCAGTACTTC
>NA|TRBJ2-7|TRBV7-9|NA
CASSQSRDTGGSKQYF
TGTGCCAGCAGCCAATCCCGGGACACGGGTGGAAGCAAGCAGTACTTC
>few|TRBJ2-1|TRBV4-1|NA
CASSQVDVNYNEQFF
TGCGCCAGCAGCCAAGTCGACGTGAACTACAATGAGCAGTTCTTC
>NA|TRBJ2-7|TRBV5-4|NA
CASSRKTGYSYEQYF
TGTGCCAGCAGCAGGAAGACAGGCTACTCCTACGAGCAGTACTTC
>NA|TRBJ2-6|TRBV6-1|TRBD1
CASSEDIRQGTGANVLTF
TGTGCCAGCAGTGAAGACATTCGACAGGGCACCGGGGCCAACGTCCTGACTTTC
>NA|TRBJ1-2|TRBV6-2/TRBV6-3|NA
CASSSPKRTGYTF
TGTGCCAGCAGTTCCCCTAAGAGGACCGGCTACACCTTC
>NA|TRBJ1-2|TRBV28|NA
CASRSPWLPYTF
TGTGCCAGCAGGAGTCCTTGGTTGCCCTACACCTTC
>NA|TRBJ2-5|TRBV27|TRBD1
CASSYTTGGQQQTQYF
TGTGCCAGCAGTTATACGACAGGGGGGCAGCAGCAGACCCAGTACTTC
>few|TRBJ1-1|TRBV5-1|TRBD1
CASSPLRQGGNTEAFF
TGCGCCAGCAGCCCCTTAAGACAGGGCGGGAACACTGAAGCTTTCTTT
>NA|TRBJ1-2|TRBV19|NA
CASNAFEAGMYGYTF
TGTGCCAGTAATGCTTTTGAGGCAGGCATGTATGGCTACACCTTC
>NA|TRBJ1-2|TRBV20-1|NA
CSASFGGGYTF
TGCAGTGCTAGTTTCGGAGGTGGCTACACCTTC
>NA|TRBJ1-4|TRBV28|TRBD1
CASSLGTGFTTNEKLFF
TGTGCCAGCAGTTTGGGGACAGGGTTTACGACTAATGAAAAACTGTTTTTT
>NA|TRBJ1-2|TRBV10-3|NA
CAISESANYGYTF
TGTGCCATCAGTGAGTCGGCTAACTATGGCTACACCTTC
>few|TRBJ2-7|TRBV19|NA
CASSSLASQAFYEQYF
TGTGCCAGTAGTTCCCTAGCGTCACAGGCCTTCTACGAGCAGTACTTC